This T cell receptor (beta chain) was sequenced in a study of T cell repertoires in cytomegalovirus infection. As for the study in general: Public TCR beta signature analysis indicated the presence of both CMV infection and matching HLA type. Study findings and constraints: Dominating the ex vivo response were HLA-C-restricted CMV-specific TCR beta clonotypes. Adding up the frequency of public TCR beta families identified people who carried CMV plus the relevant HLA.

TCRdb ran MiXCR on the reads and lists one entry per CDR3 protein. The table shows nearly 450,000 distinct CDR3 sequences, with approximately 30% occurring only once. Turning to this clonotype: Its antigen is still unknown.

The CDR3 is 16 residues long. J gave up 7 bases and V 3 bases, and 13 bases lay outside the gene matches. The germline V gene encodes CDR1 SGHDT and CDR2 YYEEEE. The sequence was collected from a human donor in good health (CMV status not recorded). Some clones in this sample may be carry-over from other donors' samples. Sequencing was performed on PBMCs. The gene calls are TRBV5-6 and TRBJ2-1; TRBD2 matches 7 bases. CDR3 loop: CASSYTSAYSGNEQFF. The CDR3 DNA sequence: TGTGCCAGCAGCTACACTAGCGCCTACAGCGGGAATGAGCAGTTCTTC.